This record concerns one T cell receptor beta chain sequence. This entry belongs to a study of blood T cell repertoires in COVID-19. V lost 0 bases to trimming and J lost 5 bases, with 9 bases between them. Germline loops: CDR1 SGDLS, CDR2 YYNGEE. CDR3 size: 14 residues. Generated by immunoSEQ multiplex PCR, the TCRdb table keeps only in-frame clones and is missing some. Here the sample spans roughly 230,000 clones, roughly 81% being singletons. The source material was peripheral blood. This sequence originates from a man in his forties or fifties with acute or convalescent COVID-19. The chain employs TRBV9 and TRBJ2-1; D remains ambiguous. In DNA form, the CDR3 reads TGTGCCAGCAGCGTAGAACTCGCGCACAATGAGCAGTTCTTC. Translating gives CASSVELAHNEQFF.